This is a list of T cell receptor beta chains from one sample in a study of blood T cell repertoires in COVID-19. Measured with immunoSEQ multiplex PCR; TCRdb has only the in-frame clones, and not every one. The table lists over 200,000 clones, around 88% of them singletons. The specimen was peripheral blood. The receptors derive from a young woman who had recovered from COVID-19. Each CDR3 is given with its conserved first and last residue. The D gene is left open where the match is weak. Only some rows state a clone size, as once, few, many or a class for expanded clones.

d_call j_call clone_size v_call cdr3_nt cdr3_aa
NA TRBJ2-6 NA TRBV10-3 TGTGCCATCAGCCAGGGTGCTGGGGCCAACGTCCTGACTTTC CAISQGAGANVLTF
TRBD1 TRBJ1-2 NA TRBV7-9 TGTGCCAGCAGCTTAGGACAGGGCTGGGGCTACACCTTC CASSLGQGWGYTF
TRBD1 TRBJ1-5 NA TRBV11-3 TGTGCCAGCAGTTCCGGAAAAGGACAGGTTGGTTTTAGCAATCAGCCCCAGCATTTT CASSSGKGQVGFSNQPQHF
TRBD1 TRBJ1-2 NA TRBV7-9 TGTGCCAGCAGCTTGGACAGGGACTATGGCTACACCTTC CASSLDRDYGYTF
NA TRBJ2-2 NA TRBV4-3 TGCGCCAGCAGCCAAGGTGTACTAGCCTCGAACACCGGGGAGCTGTTTTTT CASSQGVLASNTGELFF
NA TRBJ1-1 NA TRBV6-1 TGTGCCAGCAGTGATTCGGAGCTGAACACTGAAGCTTTCTTT CASSDSELNTEAFF
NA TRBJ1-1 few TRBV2 TGTGCCAGCAGTGGTCGGCGGATGAACACTGAAGCTTTCTTT CASSGRRMNTEAFF
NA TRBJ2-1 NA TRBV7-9 TGTGCCAGCAGCTCGACCTTTTCCTCGGCGGTGTCCTACAATGAGCAGTTCTTC CASSSTFSSAVSYNEQFF
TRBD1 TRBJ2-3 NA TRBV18 TGTGCCAGCTCACCACGAGGGGACAGAACAACAGATACGCAGTATTTT CASSPRGDRTTDTQYF
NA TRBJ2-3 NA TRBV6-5 TGTGCCAGCAGGAGGGCGCAGGGCACAGATACGCAGTATTTT CASRRAQGTDTQYF
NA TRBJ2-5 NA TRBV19 TGTGCCAGTAGTAAACCAGGGTTTCGAGAGACCCAGTACTTC CASSKPGFRETQYF
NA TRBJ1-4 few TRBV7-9 TGTGCCAGCAGCCCACCCGCGGGGGGGGAACTGTTTTTT CASSPPAGGELFF
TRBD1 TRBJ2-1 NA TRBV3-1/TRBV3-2 TGTGCCAGCAGCCAAGATAGGTCGGACAGGGGTTACAATGAGCAGTTCTTC CASSQDRSDRGYNEQFF
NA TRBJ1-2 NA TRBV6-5 TGTGCCAGCAGTACACTTCGGGGAGATGGCTACACCTTC CASSTLRGDGYTF
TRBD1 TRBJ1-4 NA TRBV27 TGTGCCAGCAGTTTATGGGGGCACAGGACAGGGCTCGGGGGCGAAAAACTGTTTTTT CASSLWGHRTGLGGEKLFF
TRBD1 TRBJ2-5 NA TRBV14 TGTGCCAGCAGCCAGTTGGGACAGGGGATGGAGACCCAGTACTTC CASSQLGQGMETQYF
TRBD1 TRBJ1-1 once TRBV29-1 TGCAGCGTTGAGGTACAGGGGGCACCCCCTGAAGCTTTCTTT CSVEVQGAPPEAFF
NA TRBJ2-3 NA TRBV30 TGTGCCTGGAGTGTGAGTTCGGTTACGCAGTATTTT CAWSVSSVTQYF
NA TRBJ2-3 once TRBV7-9 TGTGCCAGCAGCTTGGGCGCTCCCACAGATACGCAGTATTTT CASSLGAPTDTQYF
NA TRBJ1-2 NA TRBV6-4 TGTGCCAGCTGGGGCCCCGCTGGGGCCCAGGGCTATGGCTACACCTTC CASWGPAGAQGYGYTF